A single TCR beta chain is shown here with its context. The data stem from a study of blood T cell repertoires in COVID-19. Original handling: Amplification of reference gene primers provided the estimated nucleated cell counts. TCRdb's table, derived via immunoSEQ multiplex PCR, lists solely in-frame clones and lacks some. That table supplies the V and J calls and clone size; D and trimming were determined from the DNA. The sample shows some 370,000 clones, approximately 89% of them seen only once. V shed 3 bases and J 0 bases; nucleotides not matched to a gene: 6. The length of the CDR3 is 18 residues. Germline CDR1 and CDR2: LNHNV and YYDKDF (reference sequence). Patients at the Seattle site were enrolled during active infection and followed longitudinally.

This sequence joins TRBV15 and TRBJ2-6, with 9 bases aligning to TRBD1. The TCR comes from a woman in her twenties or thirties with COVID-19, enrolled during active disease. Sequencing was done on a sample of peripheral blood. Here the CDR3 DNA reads TGTGCCACCAGCAGGGAACAGGGGGCCGGCTCTGGGGCCAACGTCCTGACTTTC. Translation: CATSREQGAGSGANVLTF.